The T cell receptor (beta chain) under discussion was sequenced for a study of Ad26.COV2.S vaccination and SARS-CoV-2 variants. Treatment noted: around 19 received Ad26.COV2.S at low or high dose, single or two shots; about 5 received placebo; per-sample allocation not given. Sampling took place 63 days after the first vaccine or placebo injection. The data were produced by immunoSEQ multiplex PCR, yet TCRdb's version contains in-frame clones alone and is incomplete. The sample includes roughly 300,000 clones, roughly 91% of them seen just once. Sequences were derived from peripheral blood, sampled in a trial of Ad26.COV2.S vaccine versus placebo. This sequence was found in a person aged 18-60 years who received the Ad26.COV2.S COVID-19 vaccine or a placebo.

The CDR3 spells CASSLFRTETQYF. CDR3 in DNA: TGTGCCAGCAGTTTATTCCGGACGGAGACCCAGTACTTC. J is TRBJ2-5 and V is TRBV12-3 or TRBV12-4; D unresolved. This CDR3 has 13 amino acids. Trimming stripped 2 bases from V and 5 bases from J, with 9 bases between.